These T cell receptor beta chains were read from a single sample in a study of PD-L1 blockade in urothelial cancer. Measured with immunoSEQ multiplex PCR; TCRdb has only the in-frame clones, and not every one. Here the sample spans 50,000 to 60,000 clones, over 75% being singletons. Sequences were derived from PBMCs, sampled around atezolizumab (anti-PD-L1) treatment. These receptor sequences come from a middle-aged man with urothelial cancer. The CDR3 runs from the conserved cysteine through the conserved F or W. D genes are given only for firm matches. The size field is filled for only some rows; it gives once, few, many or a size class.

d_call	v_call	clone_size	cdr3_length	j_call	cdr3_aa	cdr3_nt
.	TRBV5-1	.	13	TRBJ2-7	CASSPPSTYEQYF	TGCGCCAGCAGCCCCCCGAGTACCTACGAGCAGTACTTC
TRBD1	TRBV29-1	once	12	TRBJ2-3	CSADRGADTQYF	TGCAGCGCTGACAGGGGGGCAGATACGCAGTATTTT
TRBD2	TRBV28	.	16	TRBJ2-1	CASSFPGTSGLNEQFF	TGTGCCAGCAGTTTTCCCGGGACTAGCGGGCTCAATGAGCAGTTCTTC
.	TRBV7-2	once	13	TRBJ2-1	CASSQQLALTLFF	TGTGCCAGCAGCCAACAACTAGCTCTCACACTGTTCTTC
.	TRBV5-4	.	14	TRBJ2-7	CASSSQGTAYEQYF	TGTGCCAGCAGCTCACAGGGAACGGCCTACGAGCAGTACTTC
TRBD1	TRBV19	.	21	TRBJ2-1	CASSGDRRGTGPVLSYNEQFF	TGTGCCAGTAGTGGGGACCGGAGGGGGACAGGGCCCGTTCTTTCCTACAATGAGCAGTTCTTC
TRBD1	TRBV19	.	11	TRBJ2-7	CASTSTGQGSF	TGTGCCAGTACCTCGACAGGACAGGGCTCCTTC
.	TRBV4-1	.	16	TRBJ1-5	CASSQDRGAGDRPQHF	TGCGCCAGCAGCCAAGATCGGGGGGCCGGGGATAGGCCCCAGCATTTT
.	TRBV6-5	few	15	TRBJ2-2	CASSYSIQGLGELFF	TGTGCCAGCAGTTACTCGATTCAGGGATTGGGGGAGCTGTTTTTT
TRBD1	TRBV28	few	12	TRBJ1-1	CASSIRQGWAFF	TGTGCCAGCAGTATACGACAGGGATGGGCTTTCTTT
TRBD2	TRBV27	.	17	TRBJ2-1	CASSSLLAGHTFNEQFF	TGTGCCAGCAGTTCTCTACTAGCGGGACACACCTTTAATGAGCAGTTCTTC
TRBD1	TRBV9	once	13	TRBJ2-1	CASSVEGAPSQFF	TGTGCCAGCAGCGTAGAGGGGGCCCCTTCGCAGTTCTTC
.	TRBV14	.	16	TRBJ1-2	CASSQGRSRANYGYTF	TGTGCCAGCAGCCAAGGGAGGAGCCGAGCTAACTATGGCTACACCTTC
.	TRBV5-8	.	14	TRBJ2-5	CASSWGQGRETQYF	TGTGCCAGCAGCTGGGGGCAGGGAAGGGAGACCCAGTACTTC
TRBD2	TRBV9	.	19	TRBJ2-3	CASSVTGTSGSLGTDTQYF	TGTGCCAGCAGCGTAACCGGGACTAGCGGGAGTCTGGGCACAGATACGCAGTATTTT
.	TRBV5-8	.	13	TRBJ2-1	CASSLASWDEQFF	TGTGCCAGCAGCTTGGCTAGCTGGGATGAGCAGTTCTTC
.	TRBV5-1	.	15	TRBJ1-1	CASSLTQDKNFGAFF	TGCGCCAGCAGCTTGACGCAGGACAAAAATTTCGGAGCTTTCTTT